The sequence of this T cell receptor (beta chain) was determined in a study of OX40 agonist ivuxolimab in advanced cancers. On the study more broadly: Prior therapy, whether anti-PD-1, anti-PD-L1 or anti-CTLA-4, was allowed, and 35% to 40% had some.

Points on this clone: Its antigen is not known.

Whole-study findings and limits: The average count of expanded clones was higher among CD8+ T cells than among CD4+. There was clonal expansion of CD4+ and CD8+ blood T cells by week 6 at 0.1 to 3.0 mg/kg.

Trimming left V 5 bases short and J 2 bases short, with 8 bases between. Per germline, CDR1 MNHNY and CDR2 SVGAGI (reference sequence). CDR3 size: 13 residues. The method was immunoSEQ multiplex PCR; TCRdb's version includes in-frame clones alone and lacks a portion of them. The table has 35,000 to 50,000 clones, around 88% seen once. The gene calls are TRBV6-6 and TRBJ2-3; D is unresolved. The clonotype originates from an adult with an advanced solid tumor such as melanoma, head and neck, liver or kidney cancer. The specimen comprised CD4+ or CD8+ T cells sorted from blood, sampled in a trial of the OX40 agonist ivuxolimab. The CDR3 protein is CASSGADTDTQYF. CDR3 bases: TGTGCCAGCAGTGGAGCCGACACAGATACGCAGTATTTT.